Listed below are T cell receptor beta chains from one sample, sequenced in a study of blood T cell repertoires in COVID-19. Generated by immunoSEQ multiplex PCR, the TCRdb table keeps only in-frame clones and is missing some. The table shows more than 300,000 clones, with roughly 90% occurring only once. The sample consisted of PBMCs or T cells enriched from blood (not recorded which). These receptors all stem from a woman younger than 45 who had recovered from COVID-19. Both conserved end residues are part of each CDR3. Size is omitted from some rows. Given values are once, few, many or a class for expanded clones.

len: 15
v_gene: TRBV11-2
abundance: NA
j_gene: TRBJ1-3
CDR3aa: CASRRPGLSGNTIYF

len: 13
v_gene: TRBV6-5
abundance: NA
j_gene: TRBJ2-3
CDR3aa: CASRDTSGSTQYF

len: 13
v_gene: TRBV23-1
abundance: NA
j_gene: TRBJ2-1
CDR3aa: CASSTHQGSEQFF

len: 14
v_gene: TRBV27
abundance: NA
j_gene: TRBJ2-4
CDR3aa: CASSFWDSQDIQYF

len: 14
v_gene: TRBV3-1/TRBV3-2
abundance: NA
j_gene: TRBJ1-1
CDR3aa: CASSPRDRETEAFF

len: 14
v_gene: TRBV28
abundance: NA
j_gene: TRBJ2-7
CDR3aa: CASSLQGTAYEQYF

len: 16
v_gene: TRBV4-1
abundance: NA
j_gene: TRBJ1-1
CDR3aa: CASSQGNTGMNTEAFF

len: 16
v_gene: TRBV4-1
abundance: NA
j_gene: TRBJ1-2
CDR3aa: CASSLAFPGVDYGYTF

len: 14
v_gene: TRBV2
abundance: NA
j_gene: TRBJ2-3
CDR3aa: CASSVGAATDTQYF

len: 13
v_gene: TRBV12-3/TRBV12-4
abundance: NA
j_gene: TRBJ2-7
CDR3aa: CASSLLETYEQYF

len: 14
v_gene: TRBV10-3
abundance: NA
j_gene: TRBJ1-2
CDR3aa: CAISENGGRDGYTF

len: 15
v_gene: TRBV4-3
abundance: NA
j_gene: TRBJ2-7
CDR3aa: CASSLRAGGLGEQYF

len: 12
v_gene: TRBV19
abundance: NA
j_gene: TRBJ1-2
CDR3aa: CASGQGEVGYTF

len: 12
v_gene: TRBV29-1
abundance: few
j_gene: TRBJ2-6
CDR3aa: CSVKSGANVLTF

len: 18
v_gene: TRBV5-1
abundance: NA
j_gene: TRBJ2-5
CDR3aa: CASSLQRLAGVGGETQYF

len: 17
v_gene: TRBV19
abundance: NA
j_gene: TRBJ2-3
CDR3aa: CARKLAGLMRDADTQYF

len: 15
v_gene: TRBV5-1
abundance: NA
j_gene: TRBJ1-1
CDR3aa: CASSSTGGLGTEAFF

len: 12
v_gene: TRBV28
abundance: NA
j_gene: TRBJ2-7
CDR3aa: CASKASYDEQYF

len: 15
v_gene: TRBV7-2
abundance: NA
j_gene: TRBJ2-1
CDR3aa: CASSQGTASYNEQFF

len: 15
v_gene: TRBV7-6
abundance: NA
j_gene: TRBJ1-4
CDR3aa: CASSLARTGNEKLFF

len: 13
v_gene: TRBV4-3
abundance: NA
j_gene: TRBJ2-4
CDR3aa: CASSQDVGAIQYF

len: 17
v_gene: TRBV7-9
abundance: NA
j_gene: TRBJ2-3
CDR3aa: CASSPWTSGGGADTQYF

len: 13
v_gene: TRBV5-1
abundance: NA
j_gene: TRBJ2-7
CDR3aa: CASTKTPSYEQYF

len: 13
v_gene: TRBV25-1
abundance: NA
j_gene: TRBJ1-2
CDR3aa: CASSRQRSYGYTF

len: 20
v_gene: TRBV27
abundance: NA
j_gene: TRBJ2-3
CDR3aa: CASSRTWTSGRRVGTDTQYF

len: 15
v_gene: TRBV15
abundance: once
j_gene: TRBJ1-2
CDR3aa: CATSTTRGGHYGYTF

len: 16
v_gene: TRBV27
abundance: NA
j_gene: TRBJ1-1
CDR3aa: CASSPWTGRMNTEAFF

len: 16
v_gene: TRBV7-9
abundance: once
j_gene: TRBJ2-1
CDR3aa: CASSPTVAGRFGEQFF

len: 21
v_gene: TRBV28
abundance: few
j_gene: TRBJ2-6
CDR3aa: CASSPVGASPTDGSWANVLTF

len: 15
v_gene: TRBV7-9
abundance: once
j_gene: TRBJ2-3
CDR3aa: CASVGIGGSADTQYF

len: 16
v_gene: TRBV5-6
abundance: NA
j_gene: TRBJ2-1
CDR3aa: CASSFRGVPSYNEQFF

len: 15
v_gene: TRBV19
abundance: NA
j_gene: TRBJ2-1
CDR3aa: CASSVAGAPYNEQFF

len: 14
v_gene: TRBV2
abundance: NA
j_gene: TRBJ1-2
CDR3aa: CASNTQGIAYGYTF

len: 14
v_gene: TRBV10-2
abundance: NA
j_gene: TRBJ1-1
CDR3aa: CASSGQIIPTEAFF

len: 15
v_gene: TRBV7-9
abundance: NA
j_gene: TRBJ2-2
CDR3aa: CASSLVAGGPGELFF

len: 15
v_gene: TRBV18
abundance: NA
j_gene: TRBJ1-3
CDR3aa: CASSPIQGDGNTIYF

len: 14
v_gene: TRBV7-3
abundance: NA
j_gene: TRBJ1-2
CDR3aa: CASSVGQGAHGYTF

len: 14
v_gene: TRBV6-5
abundance: NA
j_gene: TRBJ2-1
CDR3aa: CASSIYEQGYEQFF

len: 16
v_gene: TRBV5-1
abundance: few
j_gene: TRBJ1-4
CDR3aa: CASSTAPQGNNEKLFF

len: 21
v_gene: TRBV14
abundance: NA
j_gene: TRBJ1-6
CDR3aa: CASSHTPGTATKGSYNSPLHF

len: 14
v_gene: TRBV19
abundance: NA
j_gene: TRBJ2-3
CDR3aa: CASSVASGGSPQYF

len: 19
v_gene: TRBV5-1
abundance: NA
j_gene: TRBJ2-7
CDR3aa: CASSLVFSSDIGSSYEQYF

len: 15
v_gene: TRBV2
abundance: NA
j_gene: TRBJ2-2
CDR3aa: CASRASPLATGELFF

len: 17
v_gene: TRBV15
abundance: NA
j_gene: TRBJ2-7
CDR3aa: CATSRDLRELPPYEQYF

len: 15
v_gene: TRBV6-6
abundance: NA
j_gene: TRBJ1-2
CDR3aa: CASSQGQLANYGYTF

len: 17
v_gene: TRBV13
abundance: NA
j_gene: TRBJ2-3
CDR3aa: CASSHPTSGRPTDTQYF

len: 16
v_gene: TRBV5-5
abundance: NA
j_gene: TRBJ2-7
CDR3aa: CASSFPGTSGSGEQYF

len: 15
v_gene: TRBV2
abundance: NA
j_gene: TRBJ2-7
CDR3aa: CASRLRLAGGRGQYF

len: 16
v_gene: TRBV28
abundance: NA
j_gene: TRBJ2-3
CDR3aa: CASMGRGRVMTDTQYF

len: 17
v_gene: TRBV7-6
abundance: NA
j_gene: TRBJ2-7
CDR3aa: CASSLAGGLPIDGEQYF

len: 16
v_gene: TRBV6-2/TRBV6-3
abundance: NA
j_gene: TRBJ1-6
CDR3aa: CASSRGPGQTNSPLHF

len: 16
v_gene: TRBV16
abundance: NA
j_gene: TRBJ2-4
CDR3aa: CASSQLGQGTKNIQYF

len: 15
v_gene: TRBV11-2
abundance: NA
j_gene: TRBJ2-7
CDR3aa: CASTVDGGISYEQYF

len: 14
v_gene: TRBV6-5
abundance: once
j_gene: TRBJ1-1
CDR3aa: CASRRQDRGTEAFF

len: 16
v_gene: TRBV7-2
abundance: NA
j_gene: TRBJ2-2
CDR3aa: CASSPSSGGGTGELFF